The clone carrying this T cell receptor (beta chain) was detected many times. Its antigen remains unidentified. Regarding time point: patch test 2, 6 weeks after DPC sensitization. This sample's treatment: therapeutic diphenylcyclopropenone sensitization with weekly scalp DPC. People who gave samples had alopecia, were 18 to 70 years old, and were suitable for DPC. TCRdb called the RACE reads again in MiXCR, with one record for every CDR3 protein. Of roughly 380,000 distinct CDR3 sequences listed, about 6% are singletons. CDR3 length equals 16 residues. Germline-derived CDR1 and CDR2 are LGHNA and YNFKEQ. V was trimmed by 1 base and J by 4 bases, leaving 11 bases between them. The source of the sample is a study of human T cells and chemical hapten exposure. Study results and limitations: Expanded TCRs were compared with controls, and the expanded TCRs formed significantly more large CDR3 similarity clusters.

The V gene is TRBV4-2, the J gene TRBJ1-6; possibly TRBD1 for D (6 bases). This sequence was found in a woman between 18 and 29 years old with alopecia areata. Some clones in this sample may be carry-over from other donors' samples. The sequences come from whole blood, collected in connection with sensitization to the hapten diphenylcyclopropenone (DPC). The CDR3 nucleotides are TGTGCCAGCAGCCAAGTTGGACAGCCATATAATTCACCCCTCCACTTT. Translating it yields CASSQVGQPYNSPLHF.